What follows are 8 T cell receptor beta chains derived from one specimen sequenced in a study of T cell clonality in common variable immunodeficiency (dated by TCRdb to between 2014 and 2017). The library was built by means of the immunoSEQ multiplex PCR assay. TCRdb carries this immuneACCESS record with in-frame sequences only. Its versions omit some clonotypes, under half of them owing to an unresolved V gene in the studies checked, with the rest unexplained. The table records 39,000 or so clones for this sample, and not one of them appears only once. Clones ranked in the top ten supply 2.5% to 3% of the sample. Source material: peripheral blood mononuclear cells. The source is a person between 18 and 75 years old in good health.

This clone was found many times. Coverage ceases 3 residues before the CDR3 finishes, and the germline J gene fills in the end. The chain couples TRBV20-1 to TRBJ2-7; a possible D gene is TRBD1 (5 bases). The length of the CDR3 is 12 residues. V dropped 4 bases and J dropped 2 bases, with 9 bases sitting between them. Germline V CDR1 and CDR2: DFQATT, SNEGSKA (reference sequence). CDR3 sequence: CSAITGTYEQYF. The DNA read from the CDR3 is TGCAGTGCTATCACAGGAACCTACGAG.

This clone came up many times. Coverage ceases 3 residues before the CDR3 finishes, and the germline J gene fills in the end. The rearrangement links TRBV30 to TRBJ2-1; TRBD2 might be the D (5 bases). From germline, CDR1 is GTSNPN and CDR2 SVGIG (reference sequence). Trimming stripped 5 bases from V and 8 bases from J, with 19 bases between. The CDR3 is 14 residues long. Incomplete CDR3 DNA: TGTGCCTGGGGCGGAGGACGGGGAGTTGATGAG. It specifies CAWGGGRGVDE. The whole CDR3 reads CAWGGGRGVDEQFF.

This clone was seen ten or more times. This chain's CDR3 is CASSPRGSSYEQYF. The part of the CDR3 DNA that was read is TGTGCCAGCTCACCGAGGGGGAGCTCCTACGAG. V is TRBV18 and J is TRBJ2-7; D might be TRBD1 (6 bases). Read sequence stops 3 residues before the CDR3 end, and the germline J gene provides the missing end. The CDR3 spans 14 residues. V lost 3 bases to trimming and J lost 0 bases, with 9 bases between them. CDR1 is KGHSH, CDR2 LQKENI, per germline.

This clone was counted ten times or more. The read ends 3 residues early relative to the CDR3; the germline J gene fills the gap. The V call is TRBV2, the J call TRBJ2-7; the match to TRBD1 covers 11 bases. This CDR3 has 16 amino acids. In germline, CDR1 is SNHLY, CDR2 FYNNEI. Trimming removed 6 bases from V and 2 bases from J; junction bases left unmatched: 9. The CDR3: CASRVFADRGPYEQYF. The sequenced part of the CDR3 DNA is TGTGCCAGCAGAGTTTTCGCGGACAGGGGGCCCTACGAG.

The sample holds many counts of this clone. The observed sequence ends 3 residues before the CDR3 terminus, with the missing tail filled in from the germline J gene. The chain is built from TRBV5-1 and TRBJ2-3; maybe TRBD1 (6 bases). Between the trimmed V and J ends, which lost 0 bases and 0 bases, there was a span of 8 bases. There are 15 residues in the CDR3. Germline CDR1 and CDR2: SGHRS and YFSETQ. The CDR3 spells CASSLDRASTDTQYF. The covered CDR3 bases are TGCGCCAGCAGCTTGGACAGGGCGAGCACAGATACG. The full variable domain, with the rest looked up from reference TRBV5-1 and TRBJ2-3, is KAGVTQTPRYLIKTRGQQVTLSCSPISGHRSVSWYQQTPGQGLQFLFEYFSETQRNKGNFPGRFSGRQFSNSRSEMNVSTLELGDSALYLCASSLDRASTDTQYFGPGTRLTVL.

This clone was seen ten or more times. From the germline J gene comes the end of the CDR3, since the read stops 3 residues before it. This chain joins TRBV19 and TRBJ2-7, with 10 positions matching TRBD2. Per the germline V gene, CDR1 is LNHDA and CDR2 is SQIVND (reference sequence). This CDR3 has 14 amino acids. V was pared by 9 bases and J by 5 bases, with 10 bases of the junction left unmatched. The CDR3 DNA, read in part, is TGTGCCAGCAACAGGGGGACTAGCGTCAACGAG. Protein: CASNRGTSVNE. The whole CDR3 is CASNRGTSVNEQYF.

This clone was seen repeatedly, ten times or more. The sequence runs out 3 residues before the end of the CDR3; the remainder is reconstructed from the germline J gene. The chain carries TRBV19 and TRBJ1-5, with D unresolved. Trimming pared 6 bases from V and 0 bases from J, leaving 12 bases between. The CDR3 is 15 residues long. Germline CDR1 is LNHDA and CDR2 is SQIVND (reference sequence). The CDR3 spells CASRSRAYSNQPQHF. The sequenced CDR3 bases are TGTGCCAGTAGGAGTAGGGCGTATAGCAATCAGCCC.

This clone showed up many times. Read coverage stops 3 residues before the CDR3 terminus; the germline J gene supplies the remainder. Additional DNA sequences in this sample encode the identical CDR3. The chain carries TRBV5-1 and TRBJ1-1; D not certain. The germline gives CDR1 SGHRS, CDR2 YFSETQ. This CDR3 is built from 14 residues. Trimming took off 0 bases at V and 1 base at J, with 7 bases between the two ends. The CDR3 bases that were read are TGCGCCAGCAGCTTGGACCCGGGGAACACTGAA. The encoded protein is CASSLDPGNTE. The complete CDR3 protein is CASSLDPGNTEAFF. Filled out from reference TRBV5-1 and TRBJ1-1, the complete variable domain reads KAGVTQTPRYLIKTRGQQVTLSCSPISGHRSVSWYQQTPGQGLQFLFEYFSETQRNKGNFPGRFSGRQFSNSRSEMNVSTLELGDSALYLCASSLDPGNTEAFFGQGTRLTVV.